The following is a T cell receptor (beta chain) sequence with its context. This sample is part of a study of blood T cell repertoires in COVID-19. The overall study: In each case, the material was cDNA or gDNA derived from T cells, B-cell-depleted T cells, or PBMCs.

In the study's own analysis: Reference gene primer amplification yielded estimated nucleated cell counts. Repertoires were generated with immunoSEQ multiplex PCR, while TCRdb's copy carries only in-frame clones and drops some. Clone size and the V and J calls come from that table; the DNA yielded D and trimming. The sample holds under 60,000 clones; roughly 82% are singletons and the top ten take 7.3%. V lost 8 bases, J lost 2 bases, and 15 bases lay in between. The CDR3 has 14 amino acids. Germline V CDR1 and CDR2: PRHDT, FYEKMQ (reference sequence). This chain connects TRBV13 to TRBJ1-1, with a tentative D call TRBD1 (6 bases). The sequence came from a man aged 35-49 years with acute or convalescent COVID-19. The specimen was peripheral blood. The CDR3 reads CASWDTHLNTEAFF. In DNA form, the CDR3 reads TGTGCCAGCTGGGACACCCACCTTAACACTGAAGCTTTCTTT.